This T cell receptor beta chain was sequenced for a study of blood T cell repertoires in COVID-19. Per germline, CDR1 SGDLS and CDR2 YYNGEE. V lost 0 bases to trimming and J lost 7 bases, with 13 bases between them. The CDR3 sequence is 15 residues long. As handled by the study authors: How many nucleated cells were present was estimated from reference gene primer amplification. TCRdb keeps only in-frame clones here, not all; method: immunoSEQ multiplex PCR. V, J and clone size derive from that table, while D and trimming were established from the DNA sequence. This table holds around 130,000 clones, about four fifths found once.

The TCR sequence derives from a man older than 75 with acute or convalescent COVID-19. The chain links TRBV9 to TRBJ2-2, with D possibly TRBD2 on 6 matching bases. The sequenced material came from peripheral blood. As DNA, the CDR3 is TGTGCCAGCAGCGTAGATCGCGGAGGGATCGGGGAGCTGTTTTTT. Translated, it gives CASSVDRGGIGELFF.